Here is one T cell receptor (beta chain) with its context. PCR employed 60 Vbeta and 13 Jbeta primers. Clones were sequenced by immunoSEQ multiplex PCR, and TCRdb holds only the in-frame ones, with some missing. The repertoire has roughly 120,000 clones, about four fifths of them found once; the top ten carry 7.5% to 9%. Looked up from germline, CDR1 is SGHRS and CDR2 is YFSETQ. CDR3 length: 14 amino acids. The V gene end was trimmed by 3 bases and the J gene end by 4 bases; junction bases not matched to a gene: 2. This entry belongs to a study of cytomegalovirus exposure and HLA in healthy donors. V and J are TRBV5-1 and TRBJ1-3, with 9 bases lining up with TRBD1. The clonotype was recovered from a female donor in good health and CMV-seropositive. The specimen was PBMCs. The CDR3 DNA follows: TGCGCCAGCAGCTCGGGACAGGGAGGAAACACCATATATTTT. This gives the protein CASSSGQGGNTIYF.